One sample yielded the 32 T cell receptor beta chains listed below, sequenced in a study of human T cells and chemical hapten exposure. TCRdb processed the RACE reads anew with MiXCR; each CDR3 protein has one entry. The sample records more than 95,000 distinct CDR3 sequences, about 28% being singletons. As to time point: patch test 3, about 24 weeks after DPC sensitization. Treatment: therapeutic diphenylcyclopropenone sensitization with weekly scalp DPC. The material sequenced was whole blood, taken in connection with sensitization to the hapten diphenylcyclopropenone (DPC). The origin of the receptors is a man aged 35-49 years with alopecia areata. Some clones in this sample may be carry-over from other donors' samples.

This clonotype was seen more than once but under ten times. The V gene is TRBV9, the J gene TRBJ2-7; D unclear. With 4 bases removed from V and 6 bases from J, the gap between germline ends came to 14 bases. Germline CDR1 is SGDLS and CDR2 is YYNGEE. This CDR3 has 13 amino acids. CDR3: CASSPGGTREQYF. In nucleotides, the CDR3 is TGTGCCAGCAGCCCGGGCGGAACTCGCGAGCAGTACTTC.

This clonotype was counted at least ten times. The chain carries TRBV20-1 and TRBJ2-1; 8 nucleotides match TRBD2. V dropped 5 bases and J dropped 12; count of bases not matched to a gene: 6. This CDR3 spans 11 amino acids. From germline, CDR1 is DFQATT and CDR2 SNEGSKA (reference sequence). As DNA, the CDR3 is TGCAGTGCTTCGACTAGCGCCAGGCAGTTCTTC. Translation: CSASTSARQFF.

This clonotype showed up just a few times. The chain is built from TRBV27 and TRBJ2-7; no clear D. The V and J ends lost 5 bases and 0 bases respectively, with 20 bases between them. CDR1 and CDR2 (germline): MNHEY, SMNVEV (reference sequence). CDR3 length: 17 residues. CDR3 nucleotide sequence: TGTGCCAGCAGTCCAACCCGGATAAGCGCTCACTCCTACGAGCAGTACTTC. Its protein product is CASSPTRISAHSYEQYF.

This clonotype has more than one count but fewer than ten. The chain is built from TRBV29-1 and TRBJ2-7; D may be TRBD1 (8 bases). The V end was cut by 6 bases, the J end by 1 base, with 10 bases between. The CDR3 length is 12 residues. The germline V gene has CDR1 SQVTM and CDR2 ANQGSEA. The CDR3 region is CSVQGGSYEQYF. The CDR3 DNA reads TGCAGCGTACAGGGGGGGTCCTACGAGCAGTACTTC.

This clonotype was recorded at least ten times. The V and J genes are TRBV6-5 and TRBJ2-3; no reliable D call. Between the trimmed V and J ends, which lost 0 bases and 2 bases, there was a span of 15 bases. The CDR3 length is 17 residues. CDR1 and CDR2 (germline): MNHEY, SVGAGI. CDR3 sequence: CASSYSIRAVDTDTQYF. The DNA for the CDR3 is TGTGCCAGCAGTTACTCGATTAGGGCAGTAGACACAGATACGCAGTATTTT.

This clonotype has a handful of counts. The rearrangement links TRBV4-3 to TRBJ2-3; the match to TRBD1 covers 10 bases. Unmatched junction bases numbered 4, after V lost 4 bases and J lost 3 bases. The CDR3 has 15 residues. CDR1 is LGHNA, CDR2 YSLEER, per germline. This CDR3 is CASSLDRGLTDTQYF. CDR3 nucleotide sequence: TGCGCCAGCAGCCTAGACAGGGGGCTGACAGATACGCAGTATTTT.

The CDR3 DNA is TGTGCCAGCAGAACAGGGTACAATGAGCAGTTCTTC. This codes for CASRTGYNEQFF. The chain employs TRBV28 and TRBJ2-1; a possible D gene is TRBD1 (6 bases). Trimming removed 6 bases from V and 4 bases from J, with 7 bases in between. The CDR3 has 12 amino acids. Germline CDR1 and CDR2: MDHEN and SYDVKM.

The rearrangement links TRBV12-3 or TRBV12-4 to TRBJ1-4; tentatively, D is TRBD1 (5 bases). This CDR3 has 13 amino acids. Trimming cost V 5 bases and J 4 bases, with 8 bases left between them. The CDR3 sequence: CASSRGVNEKLFF. DNA of the CDR3: TGTGCCAGCAGTCGGGGCGTTAATGAAAAACTGTTTTTT.

CDR3 sequence: CASSQVLSTEAFF. In nucleotides, the CDR3 is TGCGCCAGCAGCCAAGTTCTCAGCACTGAAGCTTTCTTT. The chain employs TRBV4-1 and TRBJ1-1; D is unclear. The V gene lost 1 base and the J gene lost 4 bases, with 7 bases spanning the gap. The CDR3 totals 13 residues. Germline CDR1 is MGHRA and CDR2 is YSYEKL.

This rearrangement joins TRBV28 to TRBJ1-4; D not certain. Germline CDR1 and CDR2: MDHEN and SYDVKM. Trimming pared 5 bases from V and 0 bases from J, leaving 13 bases between. The CDR3 runs to 16 residues. The CDR3: CASSLRTAATNEKLFF. The CDR3 coding sequence is TGTGCCAGCAGTCTCCGGACGGCCGCAACTAATGAAAAACTGTTTTTT.

The chain couples TRBV14 to TRBJ2-1; no firm D call. Germline V gives CDR1 SGHDN, CDR2 FVKESK. The CDR3 covers 15 residues. The germline V and J ends were trimmed by 4 bases and 0 bases, with 10 bases remaining between them. The chain's CDR3 is CASSPQASSYNEQFF. The CDR3 DNA reads as TGTGCCAGCAGCCCCCAGGCGAGCTCCTACAATGAGCAGTTCTTC.

This clonotype was counted a few times. The V gene is TRBV20-1, the J gene TRBJ2-2; TRBD2 matches at 7 bases. Germline V gene sequence: CDR1 DFQATT, CDR2 SNEGSKA (reference sequence). V was pared by 2 bases and J by 4 bases, with 10 bases of the junction left unmatched. This CDR3 is built from 16 residues. The CDR3 protein is CSARPQGLVPTGELFF. CDR3 nucleotide sequence: TGCAGTGCTAGACCCCAAGGACTAGTTCCCACCGGGGAGCTGTTTTTT.

The rearrangement uses TRBV6-2 or TRBV6-3 and TRBJ1-5, with 12 bases lining up with TRBD1. The CDR3 has 17 amino acids. The V gene end was trimmed by 6 bases and the J gene end by 2 bases; junction bases not matched to a gene: 8. Germline-derived CDR1 and CDR2 are MNHEY and SVGEGT. CDR3 in amino acids: CASSSGQGARGNQPQHF. The CDR3 region has the DNA TGTGCCAGCAGCTCGGGACAGGGGGCTAGGGGCAATCAGCCCCAGCATTTT.

This clonotype appeared many times. The chain recombines TRBV12-3 or TRBV12-4 with TRBJ2-3; D is unclear. V lost 3 bases, J lost 0 bases, and 10 bases lay in between. CDR3 length: 15 residues. The CDR3 spells CASSFEQRSTDTQYF. The CDR3 DNA reads as TGTGCCAGCAGTTTCGAACAGCGTAGCACAGATACGCAGTATTTT.

The genes are TRBV9 and TRBJ1-5; D is possibly TRBD1 (6 bases). The CDR3 is 15 amino acids. Germline V gives CDR1 SGDLS, CDR2 YYNGEE. The V end was cut by 4 bases, the J end by 6 bases, with 17 bases between. CDR3 amino acids: CASSSEGGLGQPQHF. The CDR3 DNA reads as TGTGCCAGCAGCTCCGAAGGGGGTTTGGGTCAGCCCCAGCATTTT.

The chain has TRBV12-3 or TRBV12-4 and TRBJ2-4; D not resolved. The CDR3 contains 14 residues. The V end lost 0 bases, the J end lost 0 bases, and 3 bases lay between the germline ends. The CDR3 bases are TGTGCCAGCAGTTTAGCGGGAGCCAAAAACATTCAGTACTTC. Translation gives CASSLAGAKNIQYF.

This clonotype has only a few counts. The V and J genes are TRBV20-1 and TRBJ2-3, with TRBD2 identical over 10 bases. The CDR3 is 16 amino acids. With 6 bases clipped from V and 0 bases from J, the junction kept 9 bases outside the gene matches. Per germline, CDR1 DFQATT and CDR2 SNEGSKA (reference sequence). CDR3 sequence reads: CSATDRTSGSTDTQYF. The CDR3 nucleotides are TGCAGTGCCACCGACCGGACTAGCGGTAGCACAGATACGCAGTATTTT.

The V and J genes are TRBV12-3 or TRBV12-4 and TRBJ2-3; D not resolved. V lost 3 bases to trimming and J lost 4 bases, with 11 bases between them. The CDR3 is made up of 14 amino acids. The CDR3 protein is CASSLVGRSDTQYF. The CDR3 DNA sequence: TGTGCCAGCAGTTTGGTCGGAAGGTCAGATACGCAGTATTTT.

This clonotype was picked up a small number of times. The rearrangement joins TRBV12-5 to TRBJ2-7; D unclear. The V end lost 4 bases, the J end lost 9 bases, and 4 bases lay between the germline ends. Germline CDR1 and CDR2: LGHNT and FRNRAP. The length of the CDR3 is 9 residues. The CDR3 DNA reads as TGTGCTAGTGGTTGGGGGCAGTACTTC. Its translation is CASGWGQYF.

V and J are TRBV6-5 and TRBJ1-6, with D possibly TRBD1 on 5 matching bases. This CDR3 contains 16 residues. V was clipped by 5 bases and J by 4 bases, with 15 bases between them. The germline gives CDR1 MNHEY, CDR2 SVGAGI. The CDR3, as DNA: TGTGCCAGCAGTGCCTGGACACAGACTTATAATTCACCCCTCCACTTT. This translates into CASSAWTQTYNSPLHF.

This clonotype was found a few times. The genes are TRBV5-1 and TRBJ1-2; 8 bases line up with TRBD1. The V and J ends lost 1 base and 7 bases, in that order; junction bases with no gene match: 3. CDR3 length: 13 residues. Germline lookup yields CDR1 SGHRS and CDR2 YFSETQ. The CDR3 protein is CASSLLTGVGYTF. For the CDR3, the DNA is TGCGCCAGCAGCTTGCTGACAGGGGTTGGCTACACCTTC.

There are a few counts of this clonotype. The chain uses TRBV28 and TRBJ2-3; 9 bases align to TRBD2. Germline V gives CDR1 MDHEN, CDR2 SYDVKM. The CDR3 is made up of 20 amino acids. V gave up 7 bases and J gave up 2 bases; unmatched junction bases: 22. This CDR3 is CASKVWGTSLKSTFTDTQYF. The CDR3 DNA sequence: TGTGCCAGCAAGGTGTGGGGGACTAGCCTGAAATCTACGTTCACAGATACGCAGTATTTT.

In this sample, this clonotype turned up a few times. The chain is built from TRBV20-1 and TRBJ2-3; 10 bases match TRBD2. V dropped 5 bases and J dropped 7; count of bases not matched to a gene: 9. The CDR3 is made up of 14 amino acids. Per germline, CDR1 DFQATT and CDR2 SNEGSKA (reference sequence). CDR3 region: CSAPTSGLANTQYF. DNA of the CDR3: TGCAGTGCTCCGACTAGCGGGCTAGCTAATACGCAGTATTTT.

The chain couples TRBV28 to TRBJ2-1, with D possibly matching TRBD2 (6 bases). Trimming removed 6 bases from V and 3 bases from J, with 9 bases in between. The CDR3 is made up of 13 amino acids. CDR1 and CDR2 from the germline V gene are MDHEN and SYDVKM. For the CDR3, the DNA is TGTGCCAGCAGAGACGGGAGCTACAATGAGCAGTTCTTC. Protein product: CASRDGSYNEQFF.

Many counts were recorded for this clonotype. This chain joins TRBV7-2 and TRBJ2-1; 7 positions match TRBD1. Trimming took 3 bases from V and 4 from J; bases not matched to a gene: 0. The CDR3 length is 13 residues. Germline V lookup: CDR1 SGHTA, CDR2 FQGNSA. CDR3 protein: CASSLDRYNEQFF. The CDR3 bases are TGTGCCAGCAGCTTGGACAGGTACAATGAGCAGTTCTTC.

V gene TRBV12-3 or TRBV12-4 combines with J gene TRBJ2-3; 7 bases agree with TRBD2. The CDR3 is 14 amino acids. J gave up 0 bases and V 6 bases, and 3 bases lay outside the gene matches. CDR3 sequence reads: CASRASGSTDTQYF. CDR3 DNA sequence: TGTGCCAGCAGAGCTAGCGGCAGCACAGATACGCAGTATTTT.

The V call is TRBV28, the J call TRBJ1-1; D possibly corresponds to TRBD1 (5 bases). Germline CDR1 and CDR2: MDHEN and SYDVKM. The CDR3 sequence is 13 residues long. Trimming cost V 3 bases and J 5 bases, with 10 bases left between them. The CDR3 DNA reads as TGTGCCAGCAGTTTTACAGGTCGGACTGAAGCTTTCTTT. It yields the protein CASSFTGRTEAFF.

V usage is TRBV6-5 and J usage is TRBJ2-3, with TRBD2 as a possible D gene (6 bases). This CDR3 has 16 residues. With 2 bases removed from V and 0 bases from J, the gap between germline ends came to 12 bases. CDR1 is MNHEY, CDR2 SVGAGI, per germline. DNA for the CDR3: TGTGCCAGCAGTTACGGAGCGGGCATTAGCACAGATACGCAGTATTTT. Encoded protein: CASSYGAGISTDTQYF.

This sequence joins TRBV24-1 and TRBJ2-2; 9 nucleotides agree with TRBD2. Trimming at V came to 6 bases and at J to 1 base, leaving 2 bases not matched to a gene. The CDR3 has 15 residues. Germline values: CDR1 KGHDR, CDR2 SFDVKD. The CDR3 here is CATSLSGRNTGELFF. CDR3 sequence (DNA): TGTGCCACCAGTCTTAGCGGGAGGAACACCGGGGAGCTGTTTTTT.

This clonotype was seen a few times. This chain connects TRBV18 to TRBJ2-3, with a weak D call TRBD2 (5 bases). There are 15 residues in the CDR3. The V and J ends lost 5 bases and 0 bases respectively, with 12 bases between them. Per germline, CDR1 KGHSH and CDR2 LQKENI. CDR3 loop: CASSTDGLSTDTQYF. The CDR3 DNA is TGTGCCAGCTCAACGGACGGACTTAGCACAGATACGCAGTATTTT.

In this sample, this clonotype turned up many times. The chain uses TRBV6-6 and TRBJ1-2, with D unclear. Germline values: CDR1 MNHNY, CDR2 SVGAGI (reference sequence). The CDR3 has 12 residues. V lost 5 bases, J lost 9 bases, and 13 bases lay in between. CDR3 sequence: CASSPGPARYTF. Written as DNA, the CDR3 is TGTGCCAGCAGTCCTGGCCCTGCCCGCTACACCTTC.

This chain links TRBV28 with TRBJ2-7; 7 positions match TRBD1. The junction had 10 bases not matched to a gene; V was cut back by 6 bases and J by 2 bases. The CDR3 covers 15 residues. CDR1 is MDHEN, CDR2 SYDVKM, per germline. CDR3 protein: CASRPRGTETYEQYF. CDR3 coding DNA: TGTGCCAGCAGACCCAGGGGGACCGAGACCTACGAGCAGTACTTC.